A single sample gave rise to the 11 T cell receptor beta chains below, sequenced in a study of CD8+CD57+ T cells in acquired aplastic anemia. Patients sequenced had flow cytometry evidence of CD8+CD57+ cell expansion. Genomic DNA templated the TCR beta VDJ and CDR3 profiling. A single record per CDR3 protein comes from TCRdb applying MiXCR to the reads. The table lists about 160,000 distinct CDR3 sequences, 45% to 55% of them singletons, with 25% to 40% in the top ten. Material: sorted CD4+, CD8+, or CD8+CD57+ T cells (not recorded which) from PBMCs. The receptors originated from a human donor with aplastic anemia.

In this sample, this clonotype turned up once. The chain employs TRBV15 and TRBJ1-2; D uncertain. The CDR3 consists of 14 residues. Deletions cut 1 base from V and 4 bases from J, with 10 bases between. The germline CDR1 and CDR2 sequences are LNHNV and YYDKDF (reference sequence). DNA of the CDR3: TGTGCCACCAGCAGAGCTACAAGCCCCTATGGCTACACCTTC. Its protein is CATSRATSPYGYTF. Full variable domain (rest looked up from reference TRBV15 and TRBJ1-2): DAMVIQNPRYQVTQFGKPVTLSCSQTLNHNVMYWYQQKSSQAPKLLFHYYDKDFNNEADTPDNFQSRRPNTSFCFLDIRSPGLGDTAMYLCATSRATSPYGYTFGSGTRLTVV.

Remarks on this clonotype: A junction end diverges from the germline sequence, so it may reflect a read error. This chain uses TRBV11-3 with TRBJ2-6, with 8 bases identical to TRBD2. The CDR3 is made up of 16 amino acids. Germline V lookup: CDR1 SGHNT, CDR2 YENEEA. CDR3: CACSLSAGAGANVLTF. The DNA for the CDR3 is TGTGCCTGCAGCTTATCAGCGGGAGCTGGGGCCAACGTCCTGACTTTC. The full variable domain, with the rest looked up from reference TRBV11-3 and TRBJ2-6, is EAGVVQSPRYKIIEKKQPVAFWCNPISGHNTLYWYLQNLGQGPELLIRYENEEAVDDSQLPKDRFSAERLKGVDSTLKIQPAELGDSAVYLCACSLSAGAGANVLTFGAGSRLTVL.

This clonotype was detected once. A much bigger clone sits one base away, suggesting this may be a read error. The rearrangement joins TRBV11-2 to TRBJ1-1, with D maybe TRBD1 (5 bases). CDR1 is SGHAT, CDR2 FQNNGV, per germline. CDR3 length: 15 residues. CDR3 DNA sequence: TGTGCCAGCAGCTTAGTAGAAGGGATGGACACTGGAGCTTTCTTT. Translating gives CASSLVEGMDTGAFF.

The chain uses TRBV7-6 and TRBJ1-4; possible D gene TRBD1, 5 bases. The CDR3 runs 19 residues. Trimming cost V 5 bases and J 2 bases, with 24 bases left between them. Germline V lookup: CDR1 SGHVS, CDR2 FNYEAQ. CDR3 coding DNA: TGTGCCAGCAGCCTGCCGGTGGGGGGGGTGATTGGGACTAATGAAAAACTGTTTTTT. This encodes CASSLPVGGVIGTNEKLFF.

The CDR3 coding sequence is TGCGCCAGCAGGGGTCAGCCCCAGCATTTT. Translation: CASRGQPQHF. The chain carries TRBV5-1 and TRBJ1-5; D ambiguous. V lost 5 bases and J 6 bases, leaving 3 bases between the germline ends. The germline gives CDR1 SGHRS, CDR2 YFSETQ. The CDR3 spans 10 residues.

This clonotype was detected many times. The chain is built from TRBV7-3 and TRBJ2-2, with D uncertain. V was clipped by 2 bases and J by 3 bases, with 10 bases between them. The CDR3 spans 15 residues. Germline CDR1 reads SGHTA; CDR2 reads FQGTGA. As DNA, the CDR3 is TGTGCCAGCAGCTTACAGGTCGGAGACACCGGGGAGCTGTTTTTT. Protein: CASSLQVGDTGELFF.

This clonotype came up a few times. The rearrangement joins TRBV7-8 to TRBJ2-3; D remains unclear. Germline V lookup: CDR1 SGHVS, CDR2 FQNEAQ. There are 13 residues in the CDR3. V lost 3 bases and J 3 bases, leaving 7 bases between the germline ends. The CDR3 region is CASSFRQTDTQYF. The CDR3 DNA follows: TGTGCCAGCAGCTTCAGGCAGACAGATACGCAGTATTTT.

The V gene is TRBV2, the J gene TRBJ1-5; D is unresolved. Trimming pared 4 bases from V and 6 bases from J, leaving 10 bases between. Germline V lookup: CDR1 SNHLY, CDR2 FYNNEI. The CDR3 has 13 amino acids. CDR3 region: CASSVSGGQPQHF. CDR3 coding DNA: TGTGCCAGCAGTGTCTCTGGAGGTCAGCCCCAGCATTTT.

This clonotype was seen ten or more times. This sequence joins TRBV29-1 and TRBJ2-7, with a weak D call TRBD1 (6 bases). Between the trimmed V and J ends, which lost 6 bases and 0 bases, there was a span of 12 bases. The CDR3 length is 13 residues. Germline V lookup: CDR1 SQVTM, CDR2 ANQGSEA. DNA of the CDR3: TGCAGCGTACCCAGGGGAAGCTCCTACGAGCAGTACTTC. This encodes CSVPRGSSYEQYF.

Regarding this clonotype: This may come from a read error, since a much larger clone is one base off. The chain has TRBV12-3 or TRBV12-4 and TRBJ2-7, with TRBD2 matching 7 bases. CDR3 length equals 13 residues. CDR3 bases: TGTGCCTGCAGTTTTGGGACTAACTACGAGCAGTACTTC. It specifies CACSFGTNYEQYF.

The chain recombines TRBV10-3 with TRBJ1-6; perhaps TRBD1 as D (5 bases). Germline CDR1 reads ENHRY; CDR2 reads SYGVKD. This CDR3 spans 15 amino acids. Trimming took 5 bases from V and 9 from J, leaving 17 bases between them. The DNA of the CDR3 is TGTGCCATCAGTAAAGGGACTCAAAGTGGTTCACCCCTCCACTTT. Translating gives CAISKGTQSGSPLHF.